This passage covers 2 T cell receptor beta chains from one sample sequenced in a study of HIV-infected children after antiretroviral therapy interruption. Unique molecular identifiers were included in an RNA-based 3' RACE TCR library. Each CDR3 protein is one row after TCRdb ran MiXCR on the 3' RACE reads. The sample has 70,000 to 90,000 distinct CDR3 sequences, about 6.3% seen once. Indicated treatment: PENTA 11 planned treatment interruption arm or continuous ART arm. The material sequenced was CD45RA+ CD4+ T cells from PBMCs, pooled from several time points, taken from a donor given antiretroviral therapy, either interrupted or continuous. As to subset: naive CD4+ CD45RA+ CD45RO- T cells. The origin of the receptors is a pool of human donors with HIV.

The CDR3 is CASSIQGPYNEQFF. In DNA form, the CDR3 reads TGTGCCAGTAGCATACAAGGCCCCTACAATGAGCAGTTCTTC. This chain joins TRBV19 and TRBJ2-1; D remains ambiguous. The CDR3 runs to 14 residues. CDR1 and CDR2 (germline): LNHDA, SQIVND (reference sequence). V shed 6 bases and J shed 2 bases, with 11 bases lying between them. The full variable domain, in which reference TRBV19 and TRBJ2-1 provide the parts outside the CDR3, is DGGITQSPKYLFRKEGQNVTLSCEQNLNHDAMYWYRQDPGQGLRLIYYSQIVNDFQKGDIAEGYSVSREKKESFPLTVTSAQKNPTAFYLCASSIQGPYNEQFFGPGTRLTVL.

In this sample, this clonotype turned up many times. The CDR3 DNA reads as TGTGCCAGCAGCTTGCGGACAGGGGAGGAAAAACTGTTTTTT. Translated, it gives CASSLRTGEEKLFF. The chain carries TRBV5-8 and TRBJ1-4; 9 bases are shared with TRBD1. Looked up from germline, CDR1 is SGHTS and CDR2 is YDEGEE. The length of the CDR3 is 14 residues. V trimming: 1 base; J trimming: 8 bases; junction bases outside the gene matches: 3.